What follows are 27 T cell receptor beta chains derived from one specimen sequenced in a study of Graves' ophthalmopathy and Graves' hyperthyroidism (dated by TCRdb to between 2018 and 2020). TCRdb names Illumina HiSeq 2000 as the instrument used. TCR beta CDR3 regions were amplified from RNA transcripts for repertoire sequencing. The first round was an RT-PCR using HTBI primers with the Qiagen OneStep RT-PCR kit, and this first round was followed by a second-round multiplex PCR, then size selection and purification. The public reads were reprocessed in TCRdb via fastp at Q25 and MiXCR, keeping in-frame beta chains. Rows with a matching CDR3 protein are joined into one entry that keeps the most common DNA and genes. The sample has about 400,000 distinct CDR3 sequences on record, around 19% of them singletons. More than 1.5% of the sample goes to the ten largest clones. Material for sequencing was peripheral blood. These receptors were collected from a woman aged 18-29 years with Graves' ophthalmopathy. Donor details come from another sample of the same person, matched by shared clones.

This clonotype came up many times. This chain links TRBV5-1 with TRBJ1-1; D unresolved. With 4 bases removed from V and 0 bases from J, the gap between germline ends came to 4 bases. Looked up from germline, CDR1 is SGHRS and CDR2 is YFSETQ. The CDR3 spans 12 residues. For the CDR3, the DNA is TGCGCCAGCAGCGGGGTGAACACTGAAGCTTTCTTT. It specifies CASSGVNTEAFF.

The genes are TRBV28 and TRBJ1-2; D unclear. V dropped 8 bases and J dropped 4 bases, with 8 bases sitting between them. CDR3 size: 11 residues. Germline V gene lookup returns CDR1 MDHEN and CDR2 SYDVKM. CDR3 sequence reads: CASQSPYGYTF. CDR3 in DNA: TGTGCCAGCCAGAGTCCCTATGGCTACACCTTC.

V and J are TRBV2 and TRBJ2-7; 8 positions agree with TRBD1. Per germline, CDR1 SNHLY and CDR2 FYNNEI. CDR3 length equals 13 residues. J lost 6 bases, V lost 9 bases, and 10 bases had no gene match. CDR3 sequence: CASLPRDRREQYF. CDR3 in DNA: TGTGCCAGTCTCCCCAGGGACAGGCGCGAGCAGTACTTC. Looking up the rest from reference TRBV2 and TRBJ2-7 gives the full variable domain: EPEVTQTPSHQVTQMGQEVILRCVPISNHLYFYWYRQILGQKVEFLVSFYNNEISEKSEIFDDQFSVERPDGSNFTLKIRSTKLEDSAMYFCASLPRDRREQYFGPGTRLTVT.

This clonotype was seen at least ten times. The rearrangement uses TRBV6-2 or TRBV6-3 and TRBJ2-6, with 13 nucleotides matching TRBD2. The germline CDR1 and CDR2 sequences are MNHEY and SVGEGT. With V trimmed by 6 bases and J by 0 bases, 5 bases remained unmatched. This CDR3 region has 18 residues. The CDR3: CASSGRTSGGSGANVLTF. CDR3 in DNA: TGTGCCAGCAGCGGGCGGACTAGCGGGGGCTCTGGGGCCAACGTCCTGACTTTC.

This clonotype was observed a few times. The chain carries TRBV6-2 or TRBV6-3 and TRBJ2-5; D is tentatively TRBD1 or TRBD2 (5 bases each). Trimming removed 0 bases from V and 3 bases from J, with 14 bases in between. This CDR3 has 16 residues. Germline V gene sequence: CDR1 MNHEY, CDR2 SVGEGT. Here the CDR3 reads CASSYSIGTLEETQYF. For the CDR3, the DNA is TGTGCCAGCAGTTACTCCATCGGGACGTTAGAAGAGACCCAGTACTTC.

Many counts were recorded for this clonotype. The CDR3 spells CASTLGASGEETQYF. The CDR3 region has the DNA TGTGCCAGCACCTTGGGGGCCTCCGGGGAAGAGACCCAGTACTTC. The J gene is TRBJ2-5, the V gene TRBV2, with D maybe TRBD1 (6 bases). The CDR3 extends over 15 amino acids. From germline, CDR1 is SNHLY and CDR2 FYNNEI. Trimming pared 7 bases from V and 3 bases from J, leaving 18 bases between. Based on the CDR3 plus reference TRBV2 and TRBJ2-5, the full variable domain is EPEVTQTPSHQVTQMGQEVILRCVPISNHLYFYWYRQILGQKVEFLVSFYNNEISEKSEIFDDQFSVERPDGSNFTLKIRSTKLEDSAMYFCASTLGASGEETQYFGPGTRLLVL.

The rearrangement uses TRBV20-1 and TRBJ2-2, with D unresolved. The CDR3 covers 13 residues. Trimming left V 3 bases short and J 1 base short, with 6 bases between. Looked up from germline, CDR1 is DFQATT and CDR2 is SNEGSKA (reference sequence). In nucleotides, the CDR3 is TGCAGTGCTAGGCGAGGGAACACCGGGGAGCTGTTTTTT. Residues: CSARRGNTGELFF.

This clonotype came up many times. A much larger clone lies a single base off, so this may be a read error. J is TRBJ1-1 and V is TRBV6-1; D is unclear. V gave up 8 bases and J gave up 3 bases, with 16 bases separating them. Germline V gene data show CDR1 as MNHNS and CDR2 as SASEGT. This CDR3 region has 14 residues. The CDR3 is CASSRAGEDTEAFF. The CDR3 DNA sequence: TGTGCCAGCTCTAGGGCAGGTGAGGACACTGAAGCTTTCTTT.

This clonotype was detected ten times or more. The chain carries TRBV6-2 or TRBV6-3 and TRBJ1-2; 7 bases are shared with TRBD1. Germline V lookup: CDR1 MNHEY, CDR2 SVGEGT. The CDR3 covers 17 residues. V gave up 6 bases and J gave up 2 bases; unmatched junction bases: 15. For the CDR3, the DNA is TGTGCCAGCAGCGGTCCCGGGACAGCCTCTACCAACTATGGCTACACCTTC. Protein product: CASSGPGTASTNYGYTF.

This clonotype was observed at least ten times. The chain couples TRBV6-5 to TRBJ1-2; perhaps TRBD1 as D (5 bases). This CDR3 is 12 amino acids long. Germline V lookup: CDR1 MNHEY, CDR2 SVGAGI. V lost 7 bases, J lost 8 bases, and 14 bases lay in between. The CDR3 here is CASTSLGVGYTF. CDR3 DNA: TGTGCCAGCACCTCTTTGGGGGTAGGCTACACCTTC.

The rearrangement uses TRBV4-3 and TRBJ2-2; 8 nucleotides line up with TRBD2. Looked up from germline, CDR1 is LGHNA and CDR2 is YSLEER. Trimming removed 0 bases from V and 9 bases from J; junction bases left unmatched: 12. The CDR3 loop spans 17 amino acids. DNA for the CDR3: TGCGCCAGCAGCCAAGACCCGTCCCGGGGGGGCGGGCGGGAGCTGTTTTTT. Its translation is CASSQDPSRGGGRELFF.

The chain is built from TRBV7-8 and TRBJ1-6, with a tentative D call TRBD1 (5 bases). Trimming took off 5 bases at V and 7 bases at J, with 12 bases between the two ends. Looked up from germline, CDR1 is SGHVS and CDR2 is FQNEAQ. CDR3 length: 14 residues. The CDR3 DNA is TGTGCCAGCAGCGCAGAGGGGCGGAATTCACCCCTCCACTTT. Its protein product is CASSAEGRNSPLHF. Combining the CDR3 with reference TRBV7-8 and TRBJ1-6 gives the whole variable domain GAGVSQSPRYKVAKRGQDVALRCDPISGHVSLFWYQQALGQGPEFLTYFQNEAQLDKSGLPSDRFFAERPEGSVSTLKIQRTQQEDSAVYLCASSAEGRNSPLHFGNGTRLTVT.

This clonotype showed up many times. In nucleotides, the CDR3 is TGTGCCAGCAGTTTTGAGGGGCCCCTCCGGGGCTACGAGCAGTACTTC. This gives the protein CASSFEGPLRGYEQYF. The gene calls are TRBV12-3 or TRBV12-4 and TRBJ2-7, with D perhaps assigned TRBD1 or TRBD2 (5 bases each). Trimming pared 3 bases from V and 3 bases from J, leaving 18 bases between. This CDR3 region has 16 residues.

This clonotype was seen many times. The chain joins TRBV5-1 to TRBJ1-1, with unresolved D. Germline V gene sequence: CDR1 SGHRS, CDR2 YFSETQ. V was clipped by 1 base and J by 3 bases, with 13 bases between them. The CDR3 contains 15 residues. CDR3 in amino acids: CASSLKLTKDTEAFF. DNA for the CDR3: TGCGCCAGCAGCTTGAAGCTAACGAAAGACACTGAAGCTTTCTTT. The full variable domain, its missing parts supplied by reference TRBV5-1 and TRBJ1-1, is KAGVTQTPRYLIKTRGQQVTLSCSPISGHRSVSWYQQTPGQGLQFLFEYFSETQRNKGNFPGRFSGRQFSNSRSEMNVSTLELGDSALYLCASSLKLTKDTEAFFGQGTRLTVV.

This sequence joins TRBV3-1 and TRBJ2-5; perhaps D is TRBD1 or TRBD2 (6 bases each). CDR3 length: 14 residues. Trimming left V 1 base short and J 5 bases short, with 11 bases between. Germline CDR1 and CDR2: LGHDT and YNNKEL (reference sequence). This CDR3 is CASSQVGGLETQYF. In nucleotides, the CDR3 is TGTGCCAGCAGCCAAGTTGGGGGGCTGGAGACCCAGTACTTC.

This clonotype was observed many times. This chain joins TRBV9 and TRBJ2-2; D possibly matches TRBD1 or TRBD2 (7 bases each). The germline V gene encodes CDR1 SGDLS and CDR2 YYNGEE. V lost 3 bases and J lost 5, with 14 bases in between. The CDR3 is made up of 15 amino acids. Here the CDR3 DNA reads TGTGCCAGCAGCGGACTCCAGGGGGGGACCGGGGAGCTGTTTTTT. It yields the protein CASSGLQGGTGELFF. Looking up the rest from reference TRBV9 and TRBJ2-2 gives the full variable domain: DSGVTQTPKHLITATGQRVTLRCSPRSGDLSVYWYQQSLDQGLQFLIQYYNGEERAKGNILERFSAQQFPDLHSELNLSSLELGDSALYFCASSGLQGGTGELFFGEGSRLTVL.

This clonotype was seen repeatedly, ten times or more. The CDR3 bases are TGTGCCAGCAGCTATTACAGGACCGGGGCCTCACCCCTCCACTTT. Its translation: CASSYYRTGASPLHF. V and J are TRBV5-8 and TRBJ1-6; possible D gene TRBD1, 5 bases. This CDR3 has 15 amino acids. Germline CDR1 and CDR2: SGHTS and YDEGEE. The germline V and J ends were trimmed by 3 bases and 10 bases, with 17 bases remaining between them.

This clonotype was found many times. The chain couples TRBV5-1 to TRBJ2-2; D not resolved. This CDR3 region has 11 residues. The germline V gene has CDR1 SGHRS and CDR2 YFSETQ. Trimming took 5 bases from V and 6 from J, leaving 5 bases between them. In nucleotides, the CDR3 is TGCGCCAGCAGAGGTCCCGGGGAGCTGTTTTTT. Its protein product is CASRGPGELFF. The full variable domain, rest sourced from reference TRBV5-1 and TRBJ2-2, is KAGVTQTPRYLIKTRGQQVTLSCSPISGHRSVSWYQQTPGQGLQFLFEYFSETQRNKGNFPGRFSGRQFSNSRSEMNVSTLELGDSALYLCASRGPGELFFGEGSRLTVL.

In this sample, this clonotype turned up many times. The rearrangement joins TRBV28 to TRBJ1-1; a weak D match, TRBD1 (5 bases). CDR3 length equals 15 residues. V was clipped by 5 bases and J by 6 bases, with 19 bases between them. Germline V gene sequence: CDR1 MDHEN, CDR2 SYDVKM. The CDR3 spells CASSIDEGRYPEAFF. The CDR3 bases are TGTGCCAGCAGTATCGACGAGGGGAGGTACCCTGAAGCTTTCTTT.

This clonotype was detected many times. This chain's CDR3 is CASRGRTDTQYF. Here the CDR3 DNA reads TGTGCCAGCAGAGGACGGACAGATACGCAGTATTTT. The V and J genes are TRBV6-1 and TRBJ2-3; no firm D call. V was cut by 6 bases and J by 3 bases, with 7 bases left in between. The germline V gene has CDR1 MNHNS and CDR2 SASEGT. The CDR3 is 12 residues long.

The chain links TRBV11-1 to TRBJ1-2; TRBD1 matches 8 bases. The CDR3 consists of 17 residues. Germline loops: CDR1 SGHAT, CDR2 FQDESV (reference sequence). With V trimmed by 5 bases and J by 4 bases, 15 bases remained unmatched. The CDR3 DNA follows: TGTGCCAGCAGCCCGCTCGACAGGGGCGCCCCATTCTATGGCTACACCTTC. It encodes CASSPLDRGAPFYGYTF.

The V call is TRBV29-1, the J call TRBJ2-7, with TRBD1 matching 8 bases. J gave up 5 bases and V 4 bases, and 7 bases lay outside the gene matches. This CDR3 comprises 13 residues. Germline values: CDR1 SQVTM, CDR2 ANQGSEA. CDR3 bases: TGCAGCGTTGTTAGGCAGGGGGCCAACGAGCAGTACTTC. This translates into CSVVRQGANEQYF.

This chain's CDR3 is CASTPSRAWDTEAFF. The DNA for the CDR3 is TGTGCCAGCACCCCATCGCGGGCATGGGACACTGAAGCTTTCTTT. J is TRBJ1-1 and V is TRBV6-2 or TRBV6-3, with D hard to call. The CDR3 sequence is 15 residues long. V was cut by 7 bases and J by 3 bases, with 18 bases left in between. In germline, CDR1 is MNHEY, CDR2 SVGEGT.

This clonotype has just one count. The V call is TRBV2, the J call TRBJ2-2; D might be TRBD2 (5 bases). Germline V gene lookup returns CDR1 SNHLY and CDR2 FYNNEI. The CDR3 is made up of 13 amino acids. Trimming took off 1 base at V and 7 bases at J, with 7 bases between the two ends. Here the CDR3 DNA reads TGTGCCAGCAGTGAAGAAGGAGGCGGGGAGCTGTTTTTT. Protein product: CASSEEGGGELFF.

This clonotype was detected ten times or more. This chain joins TRBV30 and TRBJ1-3; D gene unclear. CDR3 length equals 16 residues. From germline, CDR1 is GTSNPN and CDR2 SVGIG (reference sequence). V lost 2 bases, J lost 0 bases, and 14 bases lay in between. The CDR3 spells CAWSLITSLSGNTIYF. The DNA for the CDR3 is TGTGCCTGGAGTCTTATTACGTCCCTCTCTGGAAACACCATATATTTT. The full variable domain, in which reference TRBV30 and TRBJ1-3 provide the parts outside the CDR3, is SQTIHQWPATLVQPVGSPLSLECTVEGTSNPNLYWYRQAAGRGLQLLFYSVGIGQISSEVPQNLSASRPQDRQFILSSKKLLLSDSGFYLCAWSLITSLSGNTIYFGEGSWLTVV.

The sample holds many counts of this clonotype. The chain combines TRBV15 with TRBJ2-7; D gene ambiguous. Germline-derived CDR1 and CDR2 are LNHNV and YYDKDF (reference sequence). This CDR3 spans 9 amino acids. The CDR3 nucleotides read TGTGCTCCCCGCGACGAGCAGTACTTC. It codes for CAPRDEQYF.

V usage is TRBV4-1 and J usage is TRBJ1-1, with a weak D call TRBD1 (6 bases). Germline CDR1 MGHRA, CDR2 YSYEKL. The CDR3 consists of 13 residues. V gave up 5 bases and J gave up 6 bases, with 13 bases separating them. This chain's CDR3 is CASSIQQGSEAFF. The CDR3 DNA follows: TGCGCCAGCAGCATCCAACAGGGTTCTGAAGCTTTCTTT.